These 6 T cell receptor beta chains share one sample of origin, sequenced in a study of OX40 agonist ivuxolimab in advanced cancers. TCRdb's table, derived via immunoSEQ multiplex PCR, lists solely in-frame clones and lacks some. The sample has 53,000 or so clones, about four fifths seen once. Sequenced material: CD4+ or CD8+ T cells sorted from blood, taken in a trial of the OX40 agonist ivuxolimab. These receptors all stem from an adult with an advanced solid tumor such as melanoma, head and neck, liver or kidney cancer.

The rearrangement links TRBV7-2 to TRBJ2-1; D possibly uses TRBD1 or TRBD2 (5 bases each). V was shortened by 1 base and J by 4 bases, with 11 bases between the two germline ends. CDR1 and CDR2 (germline): SGHTA, FQGNSA. CDR3 length: 15 amino acids. In DNA, the CDR3 is TGTGCCAGCAGCTTAGGGGGGATGGGTTACAATGAGCAGTTCTTC. Protein: CASSLGGMGYNEQFF.

This chain uses TRBV5-5 with TRBJ1-5, with 7 bases fitting TRBD1. Germline V CDR1 and CDR2: SGHKS, YYEKEE (reference sequence). CDR3 length: 13 residues. With 2 bases clipped from V and 4 bases from J, the junction kept 0 bases outside the gene matches. CDR3 coding DNA: TGTGCCAGCAGCTTACAGGGGAATCAGCCCCAGCATTTT. This translates into CASSLQGNQPQHF.

This clone has only a few counts. V gene TRBV28 combines with J gene TRBJ2-2, with 9 bases matching TRBD1. CDR1 and CDR2 (germline): MDHEN, SYDVKM. Trimming removed 7 bases from V and 6 bases from J; junction bases left unmatched: 12. The CDR3 contains 16 residues. CDR3 nucleotide sequence: TGTGCCAGCACCGTCTCGGCCGGGACAGGGCCCGGGGAGCTGTTTTTT. It encodes CASTVSAGTGPGELFF.

This sequence joins TRBV30 and TRBJ1-4; 9 bases fit TRBD1. The V and J ends lost 2 bases and 8 bases, in that order; junction bases with no gene match: 9. Germline CDR1 GTSNPN, CDR2 SVGIG (reference sequence). The CDR3 extends over 15 amino acids. Here the CDR3 reads CAWSRSQGATEKLFF. In DNA, the CDR3 is TGTGCCTGGAGTCGCTCACAGGGGGCGACCGAAAAACTGTTTTTT.

This chain uses TRBV19 with TRBJ2-1; D gene unclear. Between the trimmed V and J ends, which lost 8 bases and 1 base, there was a span of 9 bases. The CDR3 contains 13 residues. Germline V CDR1 and CDR2: LNHDA, SQIVND (reference sequence). CDR3 nucleotide sequence: TGTGCCAGTCGGACCGATTCCTACAATGAGCAGTTCTTC. This sequence encodes CASRTDSYNEQFF. Full variable domain (missing parts from reference TRBV19 and TRBJ2-1): DGGITQSPKYLFRKEGQNVTLSCEQNLNHDAMYWYRQDPGQGLRLIYYSQIVNDFQKGDIAEGYSVSREKKESFPLTVTSAQKNPTAFYLCASRTDSYNEQFFGPGTRLTVL.

CDR3 region: CSVEGGGWTEAFF. CDR3 in DNA: TGCAGCGTTGAAGGCGGGGGCTGGACTGAAGCTTTCTTT. The rearrangement uses TRBV29-1 and TRBJ1-1, with D possibly TRBD1 on 6 matching bases. Trimming took 1 base from V and 5 from J, leaving 11 bases between them. The CDR3 runs 13 residues. CDR1 is SQVTM and CDR2 is ANQGSEA in the germline V gene.